This T cell receptor (beta chain) comes out of a study of tumor and adjacent non-tumor tissue in lung cancer. Looking at the study overall: Samples averaged roughly 4.2 million productive TCRbeta reads each.

TCRbeta libraries were built with three rounds of nested PCR, modified from ARM-PCR. TCRdb reprocessed the multiplex PCR reads with MiXCR, giving one entry per CDR3 protein. Here the sample spans approximately 150,000 distinct CDR3 sequences, 60% to 70% being singletons. This clonotype has only one observation. What it recognizes is unknown. RNA was extracted from bulk tissue without any cell sorting. Trimming removed 4 bases at V and 3 bases at J, with 9 bases between. The CDR3 spans 13 residues. Germline loops: CDR1 MNHNS, CDR2 SASEGT. Study results and limitations: Normal lung showed higher cumulative top 100 clone frequency than tumor.

Sample: lung tumor tissue. The chain couples TRBV6-1 to TRBJ1-2; D is ambiguous. This TCR was sampled from a man aged 60 to 75 with small cell lung cancer. The CDR3 is CASSGGRDYGYTF. CDR3 DNA sequence: TGTGCCAGCAGTGGAGGGAGAGACTATGGCTACACCTTC.